Listed here is a single TCR beta chain. Repertoires were generated with immunoSEQ multiplex PCR, while TCRdb's copy carries only in-frame clones and drops some. The sample records around 60,000 clones, 80% to 90% being singletons. The source of the sample is a study of T cell changes during pregnancy in multiple sclerosis. The CDR3 spans 14 residues. Trimming took 6 bases from V and 8 from J; bases not matched to a gene: 10. CDR1 SGHAT and CDR2 FQNNGV come from the germline V gene. The sample was peripheral blood, taken in the first trimester of pregnancy. The TCR was taken from a female donor with multiple sclerosis, enrolled in a pregnancy study. This rearrangement joins TRBV11-2 to TRBJ2-1; 7 bases map to TRBD2. CDR3 residues: CASSRLAVRDEQFF. In nucleotides, the CDR3 is TGTGCCAGCAGTAGACTAGCCGTTAGGGATGAGCAGTTCTTC.